Below are 17 T cell receptor beta chains sequenced from a single sample in a study of blood T cell repertoires in COVID-19. Libraries were prepared by immunoSEQ multiplex PCR; TCRdb keeps only in-frame clonotypes and omits some of them. The sample holds about 100,000 clones, roughly nine tenths seen once. The sequenced material came from peripheral blood. These receptors were obtained from a man aged 60-69 years with acute or convalescent COVID-19.

This chain uses TRBV6-5 with TRBJ2-5, with TRBD2 matching 13 bases. This CDR3 is 15 amino acids long. Germline CDR1 and CDR2: MNHEY and SVGAGI. V gave up 6 bases and J gave up 3 bases; unmatched junction bases: 4. CDR3 protein: CASSLLAGGEETQYF. DNA of the CDR3: TGTGCCAGCAGCCTACTAGCGGGAGGGGAAGAGACCCAGTACTTC.

This chain links TRBV28 with TRBJ2-7; 10 nucleotides align to TRBD1. This CDR3 spans 14 amino acids. Germline CDR1 MDHEN, CDR2 SYDVKM. With V trimmed by 5 bases and J by 5 bases, 6 bases remained unmatched. Written as DNA, the CDR3 is TGTGCCAGCAGTCCTCGACAGGGGGCTGACGAGCAGTACTTC. This gives the protein CASSPRQGADEQYF.

This chain connects TRBV28 to TRBJ2-7, with D possibly matching TRBD2 (5 bases). The CDR3 totals 13 residues. Germline V CDR1 and CDR2: MDHEN, SYDVKM. Trimming took 4 bases from V and 3 from J, leaving 10 bases between them. The CDR3 region has the DNA TGTGCCAGCAGTTCCCGGGGATACTACGAGCAGTACTTC. It translates to CASSSRGYYEQYF.

In this sample, this clone turned up once. J is TRBJ2-3 and V is TRBV20-1; 7 bases agree with TRBD2. V shed 3 bases and J 4 bases; nucleotides not matched to a gene: 10. The germline V gene has CDR1 DFQATT and CDR2 SNEGSKA (reference sequence). The CDR3 sequence is 15 residues long. The CDR3 coding sequence is TGCAGTGCTAGTTTACTGGCTGGGGGGGCAGATACGCAGTATTTT. Translated: CSASLLAGGADTQYF.

The V and J genes are TRBV11-3 and TRBJ2-5; 8 bases line up with TRBD1. In germline, CDR1 is SGHNT, CDR2 YENEEA. CDR3 length: 14 residues. J lost 1 base, V lost 6 bases, and 4 bases had no gene match. The CDR3 loop reads CASSLQGVQETQYF. The CDR3 nucleotides read TGTGCCAGCAGTCTACAGGGGGTCCAAGAGACCCAGTACTTC. Drawing the rest from reference TRBV11-3 and TRBJ2-5, the complete variable domain is EAGVVQSPRYKIIEKKQPVAFWCNPISGHNTLYWYLQNLGQGPELLIRYENEEAVDDSQLPKDRFSAERLKGVDSTLKIQPAELGDSAVYLCASSLQGVQETQYFGPGTRLLVL.

This chain links TRBV25-1 with TRBJ2-3; 11 bases align to TRBD2. The CDR3 extends over 16 amino acids. The germline CDR1 and CDR2 sequences are MGHDK and SYGVNS. Trimming took 4 bases from V and 11 from J; bases not matched to a gene: 14. The CDR3 here is CASSAMTSGIQGGQYF. In nucleotides, the CDR3 is TGTGCCAGCAGTGCCATGACTAGCGGGATCCAGGGAGGGCAGTATTTT.

The gene calls are TRBV28 and TRBJ2-3; 10 bases line up with TRBD2. This CDR3 contains 17 residues. Germline lookup yields CDR1 MDHEN and CDR2 SYDVKM. Trimming took 10 bases from V and 1 from J; bases not matched to a gene: 14. CDR3 region: CAIAPTTSGTRTDTQYF. CDR3 nucleotides: TGTGCCATCGCACCTACCACTAGCGGGACCCGCACAGATACGCAGTATTTT.

The J gene is TRBJ2-1, the V gene TRBV19; 10 bases map to TRBD1. V dropped 8 bases and J dropped 7; count of bases not matched to a gene: 14. CDR1 and CDR2 from the germline V gene are LNHDA and SQIVND (reference sequence). This CDR3 region has 16 residues. CDR3 protein: CASSNRQGAQSNEQFF. As DNA, the CDR3 is TGTGCCAGTTCAAATAGACAGGGGGCGCAAAGTAATGAGCAGTTCTTC.

The chain has TRBV6-5 and TRBJ2-2; D is perhaps TRBD2 (5 bases). Germline-derived CDR1 and CDR2 are MNHEY and SVGAGI. V dropped 1 base and J dropped 6 bases, with 12 bases sitting between them. The CDR3 totals 15 residues. CDR3 loop: CASSYYRWGAGELFF. DNA of the CDR3: TGTGCCAGCAGTTACTATAGGTGGGGAGCCGGGGAGCTGTTTTTT.

The V and J genes are TRBV5-4 and TRBJ2-2, with TRBD2 matching 11 bases. Germline-derived CDR1 and CDR2 are SGHNT and YYREEE (reference sequence). The CDR3 spans 17 residues. The ends lost 4 bases at V and 6 bases at J; junction bases unmatched: 11. The CDR3 loop is CASSLPSSGRVAGELFF. CDR3 coding DNA: TGTGCCAGCAGCCTCCCGAGTAGCGGGAGGGTGGCCGGGGAGCTGTTTTTT.

This clone showed up just a few times. The V call is TRBV6-5, the J call TRBJ2-7; 7 bases fit TRBD2. The CDR3 contains 14 residues. Germline assignment: CDR1 MNHEY and CDR2 SVGAGI. Germline trimming cut 9 bases from V and 6 bases from J; bases unmatched to any gene: 14. As DNA, the CDR3 is TGTGCCAGTGGAGGGGCGGGAGACGGACCCGAGCAGTACGTC. Translated, it gives CASGGAGDGPEQYV.

The J gene is TRBJ2-3, the V gene TRBV2; 9 bases are a match to TRBD1. This CDR3 is built from 12 residues. Per germline, CDR1 SNHLY and CDR2 FYNNEI. The V segment lost 11 bases and the J segment 4 bases; nucleotides outside the gene matches: 4. The CDR3 reads CAGTGRPDTQYF. The CDR3 region has the DNA TGTGCCGGGACAGGGCGGCCAGATACGCAGTATTTT. Full variable domain (remainder filled in from reference TRBV2 and TRBJ2-3): EPEVTQTPSHQVTQMGQEVILRCVPISNHLYFYWYRQILGQKVEFLVSFYNNEISEKSEIFDDQFSVERPDGSNFTLKIRSTKLEDSAMYFCAGTGRPDTQYFGPGTRLTVL.

The chain recombines TRBV7-2 with TRBJ1-4, with D unclear. With 1 base removed from V and 8 bases from J, the gap between germline ends came to 11 bases. The CDR3 covers 14 residues. Germline lookup yields CDR1 SGHTA and CDR2 FQGNSA. CDR3 in amino acids: CASSLESFAEKLFF. CDR3 nucleotides: TGTGCCAGCAGCTTAGAGAGTTTCGCGGAAAAACTGTTTTTT.

This clone is a singleton in its sample. The V call is TRBV12-3 or TRBV12-4, the J call TRBJ2-1; D might be TRBD2 (5 bases). CDR3 length: 13 amino acids. The V end was cut by 7 bases, the J end by 6 bases, with 13 bases between. CDR3 loop: CASNQRTLNEQFF. The CDR3 bases are TGTGCCAGCAATCAAAGGACTCTCAATGAGCAGTTCTTC.

The rearrangement links TRBV13 to TRBJ2-1; 8 nucleotides align to TRBD1. This CDR3 has 16 amino acids. Germline trimming cut 2 bases from V and 6 bases from J; bases unmatched to any gene: 9. The germline CDR1 and CDR2 sequences are PRHDT and FYEKMQ (reference sequence). CDR3 in amino acids: CASSLFPTGAGNEQFF. The CDR3 DNA sequence: TGTGCCAGCAGCTTATTTCCGACAGGGGCGGGCAATGAGCAGTTCTTC.

V gene TRBV19 combines with J gene TRBJ2-1, with 11 bases lining up with TRBD1. V shed 8 bases, J shed 4 bases, and the junction held 7 bases outside the gene matches. Germline V gives CDR1 LNHDA, CDR2 SQIVND (reference sequence). This CDR3 is 15 amino acids long. The CDR3 reads CASGRWDRGYNEQFF. CDR3 coding DNA: TGTGCCAGTGGGCGGTGGGACAGGGGGTACAATGAGCAGTTCTTC. Supplemented by reference TRBV19 and TRBJ2-1, the full variable domain reads DGGITQSPKYLFRKEGQNVTLSCEQNLNHDAMYWYRQDPGQGLRLIYYSQIVNDFQKGDIAEGYSVSREKKESFPLTVTSAQKNPTAFYLCASGRWDRGYNEQFFGPGTRLTVL.

This chain uses TRBV3-1 (or the pseudogene TRBV3-2) with TRBJ2-2; D ambiguous. The CDR3 contains 14 residues. Trimming removed 1 base from V and 1 base from J, with 4 bases in between. Looked up from germline, CDR1 is LGHDT and CDR2 is YNNKEL (reference sequence). The CDR3 DNA is TGTGCCAGCAGCCAAGGACAGAACACCGGGGAGCTGTTTTTT. Its protein is CASSQGQNTGELFF.